Following are 10 T cell receptor beta chains from one sample sequenced in a study of CD8+ T cells in alopecia areata. Following RNA extraction, reverse transcription yielded cDNA that acted as the sequencing template. Some clones are missing from TCRdb's copy, which holds only in-frame ones; the method was immunoSEQ multiplex PCR. This sample has hundreds of thousands of clones; 57% occur once, and the top ten carry 0.45%. The material sequenced was CD4+ T cells sorted from blood, taken at week 0. The receptors come from a human donor with alopecia areata.

The genes are TRBV5-6 and TRBJ1-2; the D is unclear. Germline CDR1 SGHDT, CDR2 YYEEEE. The CDR3 spans 15 residues. V dropped 4 bases and J dropped 0 bases, with 13 bases sitting between them. The CDR3 loop is CASSLRQSSNYGYTF. The CDR3 DNA sequence: TGTGCCAGCAGCCTCCGCCAGTCCTCTAACTATGGCTACACCTTC.

The chain employs TRBV14 and TRBJ2-7; D gene ambiguous. CDR1 SGHDN and CDR2 FVKESK come from the germline V gene. The CDR3 contains 11 residues. V lost 1 base and J lost 9, with 7 bases in between. The CDR3 DNA sequence: TGTGCCAGCAGCCAAGGGTTGCGGCAGTACTTC. It codes for CASSQGLRQYF.

The count of this clone is one. The chain has TRBV30 and TRBJ1-5; unclear D gene. Trimming took off 5 bases at V and 4 bases at J, with 12 bases between the two ends. In germline, CDR1 is GTSNPN, CDR2 SVGIG (reference sequence). CDR3 length: 13 residues. The CDR3 reads CAWAPGANQPQHF. CDR3 DNA sequence: TGTGCCTGGGCCCCCGGAGCGAATCAGCCCCAGCATTTT.

This clone showed up just a few times. The chain uses TRBV21-1 and TRBJ2-7; the DNA was not used to check the table's D call, TRBD1. TRBV21-1 is given as a pseudogene. The CDR3 runs 14 residues. The CDR3 nucleotides read TGTGCCAGCAGCACCCACACGCCGACCTACGAGCAGTACTTC. It specifies CASSTHTPTYEQYF.

The chain is built from TRBV30 and TRBJ1-1; 8 nucleotides line up with TRBD1. The germline gives CDR1 GTSNPN, CDR2 SVGIG (reference sequence). V shed 2 bases and J 5 bases; nucleotides not matched to a gene: 7. The CDR3 consists of 14 residues. DNA of the CDR3: TGTGCCTGGAGTCCAGGGGGCGGGAGGACTGAAGCTTTCTTT. This codes for CAWSPGGGRTEAFF.

Written as DNA, the CDR3 is TGTGCCAGCAGCGTCCGGGGGGGTTTGGCTGAGCAGTTCTTC. Protein sequence: CASSVRGGLAEQFF. The V and J genes are TRBV9 and TRBJ2-1; 8 bases agree with TRBD2. Germline values: CDR1 SGDLS, CDR2 YYNGEE. The CDR3 loop spans 14 amino acids. The J segment lost 9 bases and the V segment lost 2 bases, leaving 7 bases of the junction unmatched. The variable domain in full, completed from reference TRBV9 and TRBJ2-1, reads DSGVTQTPKHLITATGQRVTLRCSPRSGDLSVYWYQQSLDQGLQFLIQYYNGEERAKGNILERFSAQQFPDLHSELNLSSLELGDSALYFCASSVRGGLAEQFFGPGTRLTVL.

This chain connects TRBV5-1 to TRBJ2-7; weak D call: TRBD1 (6 bases). This CDR3 has 16 amino acids. Trimming removed 4 bases at V and 2 bases at J, with 19 bases between. Per germline, CDR1 SGHRS and CDR2 YFSETQ. This chain's CDR3 is CASSANPDRLPYEQYF. The CDR3 DNA sequence: TGCGCCAGCAGCGCGAACCCCGACAGGCTTCCCTACGAGCAGTACTTC.

In this sample, this clone turned up many times. The chain combines TRBV6-5 with TRBJ1-1; 8 bases line up with TRBD1. The CDR3 is 15 residues long. Germline lookup yields CDR1 MNHEY and CDR2 SVGAGI. Trimming took 6 bases from V and 1 from J; bases not matched to a gene: 7. CDR3 in amino acids: CASRLTGAGNTEAFF. The CDR3 DNA follows: TGTGCCAGCAGACTGACAGGGGCTGGGAACACTGAAGCTTTCTTT.

This clone has more than one count but fewer than ten. V and J are TRBV6-5 and TRBJ1-2, with a tentative D call TRBD1 (5 bases). The length of the CDR3 is 13 residues. V shed 9 bases and J shed 4 bases, with 15 bases lying between them. CDR1 is MNHEY, CDR2 SVGAGI, per germline. The CDR3 loop is CASVGDFGYGYTF. DNA of the CDR3: TGTGCCAGTGTGGGGGATTTTGGCTATGGCTACACCTTC.

This clone was observed a single time. This chain joins TRBV5-1 and TRBJ2-6, with D possibly TRBD2 on 5 matching bases. The CDR3 consists of 15 residues. V lost 6 bases and J 2 bases, leaving 12 bases between the germline ends. Per germline, CDR1 SGHRS and CDR2 YFSETQ. CDR3 loop: CASIGSMAGANVLTF. CDR3 nucleotides: TGCGCCAGCATAGGGAGTATGGCTGGGGCCAACGTCCTGACTTTC.